This T cell receptor beta chain was identified during a study of post-analysis software for immune sequencing data. Study-level information: Relapsing-remitting, secondary progressive and progressive-relapsing multiple sclerosis were all included among the disease courses.

Carried by the TCR beta cDNA libraries were unique molecular identifiers. The source material, about 0.95 to 11 million T cells, gave rise to 400,000 to 600,000 cDNA molecules. TCRdb analysed the PCR reads with MiXCR anew, one entry per CDR3 protein. This sample carries around 250,000 distinct CDR3 sequences, 36% of them seen once, and the ten largest clones take around 4.7%. General study results and limits: Samples prepared in the same batch strongly co-clustered by F measure. Compared against controls, patients with multiple sclerosis displayed significantly lower normalized Chao1 diversity. Compared with controls, patients had more of 4 to 6 TRBV segments, including TRBV5-6, TRBV5-1 and TRBV20-1.

This clonotype was seen a handful of times. Its specificity is not known. The V and J ends lost 5 bases and 8 bases respectively, with 15 bases between them. This CDR3 has 13 amino acids. The germline gives CDR1 SEHNR, CDR2 FQNEAQ (reference sequence). This sequence was found in a girl between 5 and 17 years old with multiple sclerosis. Sample: blood. The rearrangement joins TRBV7-9 to TRBJ1-2; D call uncertain. CDR3: CASSPESLGGYTF. The CDR3 coding sequence is TGTGCCAGCAGCCCAGAAAGTCTTGGAGGCTACACCTTC.